The T cell receptor (beta chain) described here comes from a study of cytotoxic CD8 clonotypes in ibrutinib-treated CLL. Study-level findings and limits: Patients showed higher baseline clonality than age-matched healthy donors, and it tracked circulating CD8+ T-cell counts. Public clonotypes showed up rarely, and on treatment they shrank or held steady. Sampling time points were not equivalent between sustained-remission and progressing patients.

Germline values: CDR1 KGHSH, CDR2 LQKENI. This CDR3 is built from 16 residues. V shed 3 bases and J shed 2 bases, with 16 bases lying between them. The intended depth for sequencing was 1 in 200,000 to 1 in 1 million T cells. Assay: immunoSEQ multiplex PCR; the TCRdb copy retains only in-frame clones and omits some. The table includes 20,000 to 30,000 clones, roughly 62% detected once. A note on this clone: What it binds is not known.

This sample comprised PBMCs, obtained after 24 months of ibrutinib treatment. This clonotype originated in a human donor with chronic lymphocytic leukemia. The chain couples TRBV18 to TRBJ1-1; D might be TRBD1 (6 bases). This CDR3 is CASSPIKDRRNTEAFF. The CDR3, as DNA: TGTGCCAGCTCACCGATAAAAGACAGGCGTAACACTGAAGCTTTCTTT.